The source of this T cell receptor (beta chain) is a study of cytomegalovirus exposure and HLA in healthy donors. Germline loops: CDR1 SGHAT, CDR2 FQNNGV. The CDR3 has 14 residues. Germline trimming cut 1 base from V and 2 bases from J; bases unmatched to any gene: 1. Amplification used 60 Vbeta primers and 13 Jbeta primers. Source study methods: Roughly 76 million unique TCR beta chains, around 10 million of them shared, were counted by a later analysis. Only in-frame clones appear in the TCRdb table, and some are missing; sequencing was by immunoSEQ multiplex PCR. V and J calls and clone size are copied from that table; D and trimming were computed from the DNA. The sample holds about 43,000 clones, roughly 51% seen once.

Sequencing was done on a sample of PBMCs. The chain recombines TRBV11-2 with TRBJ2-5, with 7 bases aligning to TRBD1. This receptor was taken from a man between 60 and 75 years old in good health and CMV-seronegative. As DNA, the CDR3 is TGTGCCAGCAGCTTAGGACAGGGACAAGAGACCCAGTACTTC. This codes for CASSLGQGQETQYF.